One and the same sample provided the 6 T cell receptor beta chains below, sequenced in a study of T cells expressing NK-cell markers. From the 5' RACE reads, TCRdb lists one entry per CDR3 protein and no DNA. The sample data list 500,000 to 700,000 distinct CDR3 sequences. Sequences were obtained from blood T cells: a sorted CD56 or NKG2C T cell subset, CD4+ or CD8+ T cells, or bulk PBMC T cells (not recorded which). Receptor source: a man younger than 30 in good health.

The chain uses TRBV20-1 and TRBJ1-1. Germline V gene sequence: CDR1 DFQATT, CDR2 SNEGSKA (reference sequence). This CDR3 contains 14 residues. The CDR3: CSARFLGWNTEAFF.

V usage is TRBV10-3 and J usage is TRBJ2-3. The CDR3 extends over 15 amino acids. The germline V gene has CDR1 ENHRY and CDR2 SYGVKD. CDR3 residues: CAISVMAESTDTQYF.

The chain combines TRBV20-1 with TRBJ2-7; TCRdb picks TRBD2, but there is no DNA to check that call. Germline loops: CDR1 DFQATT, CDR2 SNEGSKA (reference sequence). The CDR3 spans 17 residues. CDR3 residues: CSASRGLHGRAFYEQYF.

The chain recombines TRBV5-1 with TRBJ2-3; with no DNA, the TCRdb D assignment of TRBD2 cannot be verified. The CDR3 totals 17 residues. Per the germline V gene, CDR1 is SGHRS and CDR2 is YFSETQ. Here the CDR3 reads CASSRTSGPPGTDTQYF.

CDR3 loop: CASRDRDYRPYNEQFF. This sequence joins TRBV7-9 and TRBJ2-1; the D call of TRBD2 rests on TCRdb alone, since no DNA is present to check it. This CDR3 is built from 16 residues. Germline CDR1 SEHNR, CDR2 FQNEAQ (reference sequence).

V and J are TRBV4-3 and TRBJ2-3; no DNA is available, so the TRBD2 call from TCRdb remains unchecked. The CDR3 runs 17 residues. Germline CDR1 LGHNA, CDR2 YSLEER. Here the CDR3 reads CASSQDGPSGSTDTQYF.